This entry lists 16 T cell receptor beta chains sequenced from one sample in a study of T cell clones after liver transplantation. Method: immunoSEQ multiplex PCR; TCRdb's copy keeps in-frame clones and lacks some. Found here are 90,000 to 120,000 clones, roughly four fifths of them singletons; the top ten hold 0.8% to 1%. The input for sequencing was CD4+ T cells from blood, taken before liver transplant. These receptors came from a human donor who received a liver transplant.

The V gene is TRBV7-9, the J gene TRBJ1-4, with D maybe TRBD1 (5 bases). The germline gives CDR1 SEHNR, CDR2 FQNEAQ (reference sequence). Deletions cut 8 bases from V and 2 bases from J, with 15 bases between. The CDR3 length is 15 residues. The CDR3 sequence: CASLGHDATNEKLFF. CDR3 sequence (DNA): TGTGCCAGCTTGGGGCACGACGCGACTAATGAAAAACTGTTTTTT.

This chain's CDR3 is CATSRDEEGKLFF. The DNA of the CDR3 is TGTGCCACCAGCAGAGATGAGGAAGGGAAACTGTTTTTT. V and J are TRBV15 and TRBJ1-4, with D hard to call. The CDR3 runs to 13 residues. Trimming cost V 0 bases and J 11 bases, with 10 bases left between them. Germline V gene data show CDR1 as LNHNV and CDR2 as YYDKDF (reference sequence).

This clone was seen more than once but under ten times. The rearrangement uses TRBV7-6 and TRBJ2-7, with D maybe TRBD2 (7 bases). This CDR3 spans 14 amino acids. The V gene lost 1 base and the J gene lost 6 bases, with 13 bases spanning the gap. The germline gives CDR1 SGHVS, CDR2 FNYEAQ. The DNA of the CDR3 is TGTGCCAGCAGCTTAGGGGGCGGGGGCGCCGAGCAGTACTTC. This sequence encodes CASSLGGGGAEQYF.

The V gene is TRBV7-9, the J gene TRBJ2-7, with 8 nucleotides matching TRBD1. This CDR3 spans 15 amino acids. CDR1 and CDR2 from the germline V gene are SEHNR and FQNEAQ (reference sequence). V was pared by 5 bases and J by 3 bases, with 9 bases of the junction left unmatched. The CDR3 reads CASSLVGTGNYEQYF. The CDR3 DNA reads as TGTGCCAGCAGCCTGGTGGGGACAGGAAACTACGAGCAGTACTTC.

The CDR3 region has the DNA TGTGCCAGCAGCTCCCCCGGTAAGGGATCACTGGGGGAGACCCAGTACTTC. Its translation is CASSSPGKGSLGETQYF. The chain combines TRBV5-4 with TRBJ2-5, with unresolved D. Germline CDR1 and CDR2: SGHNT and YYREEE (reference sequence). The CDR3 contains 17 residues. V was shortened by 3 bases and J by 5 bases, with 23 bases between the two germline ends.

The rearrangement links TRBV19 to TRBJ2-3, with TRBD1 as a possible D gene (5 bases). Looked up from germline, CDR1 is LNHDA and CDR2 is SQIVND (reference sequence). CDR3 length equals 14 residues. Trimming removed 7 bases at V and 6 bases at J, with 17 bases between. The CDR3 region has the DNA TGTGCCAGTACCCCGACAGCCTCCTGGGATACGCAGTATTTT. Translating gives CASTPTASWDTQYF.

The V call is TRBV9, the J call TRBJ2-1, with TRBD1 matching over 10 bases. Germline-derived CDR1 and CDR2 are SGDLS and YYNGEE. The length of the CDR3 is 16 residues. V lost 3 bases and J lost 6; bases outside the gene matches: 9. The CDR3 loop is CASSGAPRTGGNEQFF. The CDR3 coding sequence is TGTGCCAGCAGCGGGGCCCCTCGGACAGGGGGCAATGAGCAGTTCTTC.

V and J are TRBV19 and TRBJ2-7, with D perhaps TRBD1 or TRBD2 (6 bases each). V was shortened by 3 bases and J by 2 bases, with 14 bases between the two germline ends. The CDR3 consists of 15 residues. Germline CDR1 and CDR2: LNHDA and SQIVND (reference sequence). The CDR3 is CASSMRGAGPYEQYF. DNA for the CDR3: TGTGCCAGTAGTATGAGGGGGGCAGGACCCTACGAGCAGTACTTC.

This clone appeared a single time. The CDR3: CASSMVQGASNQPQHF. CDR3 DNA sequence: TGTGCCAGTAGTATGGTCCAGGGGGCAAGCAATCAGCCCCAGCATTTT. The rearrangement links TRBV19 to TRBJ1-5; 8 bases line up with TRBD1. The CDR3 loop spans 16 amino acids. The ends lost 3 bases at V and 1 base at J; junction bases unmatched: 5. CDR1 and CDR2 (germline): LNHDA, SQIVND (reference sequence). The full variable domain, its missing parts supplied by reference TRBV19 and TRBJ1-5, is DGGITQSPKYLFRKEGQNVTLSCEQNLNHDAMYWYRQDPGQGLRLIYYSQIVNDFQKGDIAEGYSVSREKKESFPLTVTSAQKNPTAFYLCASSMVQGASNQPQHFGDGTRLSIL.

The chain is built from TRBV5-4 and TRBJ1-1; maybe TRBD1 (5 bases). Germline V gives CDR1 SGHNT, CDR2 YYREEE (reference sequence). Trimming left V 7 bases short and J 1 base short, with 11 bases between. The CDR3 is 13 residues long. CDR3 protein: CASRNQGNTEAFF. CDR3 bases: TGTGCCAGCCGAAACCAGGGGAACACTGAAGCTTTCTTT.

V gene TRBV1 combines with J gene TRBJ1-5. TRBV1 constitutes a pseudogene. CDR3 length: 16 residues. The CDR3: CTSSPPGDRGNQPQHF. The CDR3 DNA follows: TGCACCAGCAGCCCCCCCGGGGACCGTGGCAATCAGCCCCAGCATTTT.

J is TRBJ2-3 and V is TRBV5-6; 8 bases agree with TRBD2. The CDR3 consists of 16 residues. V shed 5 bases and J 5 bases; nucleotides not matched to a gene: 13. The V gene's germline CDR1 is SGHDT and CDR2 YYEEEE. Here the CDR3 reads CASSSQTSDRGDTQYF. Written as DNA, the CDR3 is TGTGCCAGCAGTTCTCAGACTAGCGATAGGGGAGATACGCAGTATTTT.

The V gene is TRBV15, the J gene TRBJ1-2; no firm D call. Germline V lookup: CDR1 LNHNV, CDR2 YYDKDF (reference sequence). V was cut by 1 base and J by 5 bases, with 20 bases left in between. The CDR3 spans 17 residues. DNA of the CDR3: TGTGCCACCAGCAGAGGGGGAGGGATAGTGAAGGGTTATGGCTACACCTTC. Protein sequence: CATSRGGGIVKGYGYTF.

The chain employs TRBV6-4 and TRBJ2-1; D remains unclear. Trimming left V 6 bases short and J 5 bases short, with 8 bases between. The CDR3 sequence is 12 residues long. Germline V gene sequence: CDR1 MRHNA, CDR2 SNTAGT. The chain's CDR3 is CASSDFNNEQFF. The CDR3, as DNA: TGTGCCAGCAGCGATTTTAACAATGAGCAGTTCTTC.

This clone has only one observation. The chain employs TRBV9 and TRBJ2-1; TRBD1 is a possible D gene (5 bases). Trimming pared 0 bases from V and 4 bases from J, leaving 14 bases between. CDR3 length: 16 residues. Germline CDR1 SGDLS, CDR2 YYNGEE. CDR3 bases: TGTGCCAGCAGCGTAGCTGGGGTAGGGGTATACAATGAGCAGTTCTTC. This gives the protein CASSVAGVGVYNEQFF.

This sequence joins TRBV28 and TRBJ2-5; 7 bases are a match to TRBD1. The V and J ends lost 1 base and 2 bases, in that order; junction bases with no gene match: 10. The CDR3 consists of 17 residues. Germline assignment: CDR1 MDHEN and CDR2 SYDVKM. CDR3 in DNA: TGTGCCAGCAGTTTATACTCTTGGACAGGCACTCAAGAGACCCAGTACTTC. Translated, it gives CASSLYSWTGTQETQYF.